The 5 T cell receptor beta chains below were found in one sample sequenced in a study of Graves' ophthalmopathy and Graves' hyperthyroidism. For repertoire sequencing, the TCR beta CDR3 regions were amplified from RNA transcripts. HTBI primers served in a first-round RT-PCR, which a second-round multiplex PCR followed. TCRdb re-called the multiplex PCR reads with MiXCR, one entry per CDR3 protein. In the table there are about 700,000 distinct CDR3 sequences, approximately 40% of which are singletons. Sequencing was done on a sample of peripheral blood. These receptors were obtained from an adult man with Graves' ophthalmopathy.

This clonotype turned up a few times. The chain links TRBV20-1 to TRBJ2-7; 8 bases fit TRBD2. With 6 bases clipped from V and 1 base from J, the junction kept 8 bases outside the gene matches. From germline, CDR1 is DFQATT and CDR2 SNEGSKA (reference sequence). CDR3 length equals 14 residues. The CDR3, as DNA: TGCAGTGCACAAAGCGGGGGTAAATCCTACGAGCAGTACTTC. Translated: CSAQSGGKSYEQYF.

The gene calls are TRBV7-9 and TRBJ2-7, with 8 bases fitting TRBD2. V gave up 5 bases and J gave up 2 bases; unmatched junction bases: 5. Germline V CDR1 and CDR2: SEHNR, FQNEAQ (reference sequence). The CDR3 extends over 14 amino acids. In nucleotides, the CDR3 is TGTGCCAGCAGCGACGCGGGGGGACCCTACGAGCAGTACTTC. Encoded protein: CASSDAGGPYEQYF.

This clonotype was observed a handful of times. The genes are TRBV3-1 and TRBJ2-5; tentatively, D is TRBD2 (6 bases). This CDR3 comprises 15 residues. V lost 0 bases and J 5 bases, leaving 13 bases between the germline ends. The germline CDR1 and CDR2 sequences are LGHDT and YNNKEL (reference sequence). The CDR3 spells CASSQDMGLTETQYF. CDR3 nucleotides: TGTGCCAGCAGCCAAGATATGGGACTGACGGAGACCCAGTACTTC.

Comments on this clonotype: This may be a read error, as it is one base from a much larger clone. CDR3 in amino acids: CASSLVGVGQPQHF. The CDR3 DNA sequence: TGTGCCAGCAGCTTAGTAGGGGTCGGTCAGCCCCAGCATTTT. The genes are TRBV7-9 and TRBJ1-5, with D perhaps matching TRBD1 (5 bases). Germline assignment: CDR1 SEHNR and CDR2 FQNEAQ (reference sequence). V lost 1 base and J 6 bases, leaving 10 bases between the germline ends. CDR3 length equals 14 residues.

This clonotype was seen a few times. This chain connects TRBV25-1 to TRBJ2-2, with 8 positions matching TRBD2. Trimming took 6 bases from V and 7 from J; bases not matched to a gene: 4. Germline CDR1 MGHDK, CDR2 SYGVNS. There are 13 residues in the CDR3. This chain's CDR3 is CASSFSGVGELFF. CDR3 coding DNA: TGTGCCAGCAGCTTTAGCGGGGTCGGGGAGCTGTTTTTT.